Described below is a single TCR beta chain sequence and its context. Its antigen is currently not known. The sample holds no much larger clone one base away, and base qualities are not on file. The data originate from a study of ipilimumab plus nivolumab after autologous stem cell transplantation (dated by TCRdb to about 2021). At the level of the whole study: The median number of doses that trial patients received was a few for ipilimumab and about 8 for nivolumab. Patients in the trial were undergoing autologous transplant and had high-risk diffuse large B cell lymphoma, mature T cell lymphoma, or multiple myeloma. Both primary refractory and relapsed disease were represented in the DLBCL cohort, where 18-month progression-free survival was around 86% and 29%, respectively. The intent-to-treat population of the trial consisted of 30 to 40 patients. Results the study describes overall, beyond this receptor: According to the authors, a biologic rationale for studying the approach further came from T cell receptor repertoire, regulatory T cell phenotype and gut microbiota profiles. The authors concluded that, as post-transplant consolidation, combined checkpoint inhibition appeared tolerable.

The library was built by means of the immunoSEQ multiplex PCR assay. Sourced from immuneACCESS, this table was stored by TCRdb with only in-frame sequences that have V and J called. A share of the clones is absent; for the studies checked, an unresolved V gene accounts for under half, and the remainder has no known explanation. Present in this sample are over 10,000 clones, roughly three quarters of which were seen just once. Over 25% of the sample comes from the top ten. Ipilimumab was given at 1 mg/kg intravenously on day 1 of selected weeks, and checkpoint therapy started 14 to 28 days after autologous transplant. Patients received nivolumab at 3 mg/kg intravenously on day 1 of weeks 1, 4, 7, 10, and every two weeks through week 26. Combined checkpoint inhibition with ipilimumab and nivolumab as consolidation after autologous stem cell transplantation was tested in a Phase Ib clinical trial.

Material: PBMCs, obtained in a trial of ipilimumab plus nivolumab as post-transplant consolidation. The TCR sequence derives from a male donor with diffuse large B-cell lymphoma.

The nucleotides are TGTGCCAGCAGCTTTGGCTACCAAGAGACCCAGTACTTC. Its protein reads: CASSFGYQETQYF. The chain uses TRBV11-2 and TRBJ2-5; the D gene identity is not certain. V was cut back by 3 bases and J by 0 bases, leaving a gap of 5 bases between them. The CDR3, cysteine through phenylalanine, is 13 amino acids long. Kept here is only the CDR3 DNA, which spans 39 bases and is read in frame from base 1. CDR1 and CDR2 were assigned from the germline V gene as SGHAT and FQNNGV.